The 11 T cell receptor beta chains below were found in one sample sequenced in a study of T cells in Graves' hyperthyroidism and ophthalmopathy. TCR beta CDR3 sequences were amplified from RNA transcripts. The HTBI primer set drove a first-round RT-PCR of the TCR CDR3. TCRdb reanalysed the multiplex PCR reads using MiXCR and keeps one entry per CDR3 protein. The table lists hundreds of thousands of distinct CDR3 sequences, around 40% of them singletons. The sequenced sample consisted of blood. Receptors originate from a woman aged 40 to 50 with Graves' hyperthyroidism.

This clonotype has only one observation. A much larger clone is a single base away; this may be a read error. This chain joins TRBV19 and TRBJ1-4; no firm D call. V lost 10 bases to trimming and J lost 5 bases, with 17 bases between them. The germline gives CDR1 LNHDA, CDR2 SQIVND (reference sequence). The CDR3 has 14 amino acids. The CDR3 is CATRDGGENEKLFF. For the CDR3, the DNA is TGTGCCACCCGGGATGGAGGAGAGAATGAAAAACTGTTTTTT.

The genes are TRBV7-3 and TRBJ2-7, with D unclear. Germline CDR1 and CDR2: SGHTA and FQGTGA. CDR3 length: 16 amino acids. V gave up 1 base and J gave up 3 bases, with 16 bases separating them. The DNA of the CDR3 is TGTGCCAGCAGCTTAAACCCCCTGATCGAACTCTACGAGCAGTACTTC. Its translation: CASSLNPLIELYEQYF.

With respect to this clonotype: This may come from a read error, since a much larger clone is one base off. This rearrangement joins TRBV15 to TRBJ2-2, with D hard to call. CDR3 size: 15 residues. From germline, CDR1 is LNHNV and CDR2 YYDKDF (reference sequence). Trimming cost V 6 bases and J 4 bases, with 15 bases left between them. The CDR3 DNA is TGTGCCACCAGTGGACCGTTCGCGAGCACCGGGGAGCTGTTTTTT. Translated, it gives CATSGPFASTGELFF.

The chain employs TRBV2 and TRBJ2-7; 8 bases map to TRBD2. The CDR3 loop spans 14 amino acids. V shed 6 bases, J shed 2 bases, and the junction held 6 bases outside the gene matches. CDR1 and CDR2 (germline): SNHLY, FYNNEI. CDR3 nucleotides: TGTGCCAGCAGACCGGGACTAGGAACCTACGAGCAGTACTTC. Its translation is CASRPGLGTYEQYF.

This clonotype was observed a few times. V gene TRBV7-8 combines with J gene TRBJ1-1; 11 nucleotides align to TRBD1. In germline, CDR1 is SGHVS, CDR2 FQNEAQ. V dropped 2 bases and J dropped 6; count of bases not matched to a gene: 11. The CDR3 sequence is 17 residues long. CDR3 sequence (DNA): TGTGCCAGCAGCTTATCGGTCTGGGGACAGGGGGAGTCTGAAGCTTTCTTT. This gives the protein CASSLSVWGQGESEAFF.

The genes are TRBV29-1 and TRBJ2-7, with 13 bases that match TRBD2. This CDR3 comprises 19 residues. Per the germline V gene, CDR1 is SQVTM and CDR2 is ANQGSEA. The J segment lost 9 bases and the V segment lost 4 bases, leaving 24 bases of the junction unmatched. DNA for the CDR3: TGCAGCGTTGGGATACTTCCCGATAGACTAGCGGGAGGCTTTGACGGGCAGTACTTC. Protein: CSVGILPDRLAGGFDGQYF.

V is TRBV4-3 and J is TRBJ1-1, with a tentative D call TRBD1 (6 bases). There are 15 residues in the CDR3. Trimming shortened V by 1 base and J by 11 bases, and 20 bases separated the two germline ends. CDR1 is LGHNA, CDR2 YSLEER, per germline. CDR3 in DNA: TGCGCCAGCAGCCAAGTGGGGGGCCAGGGCTCGGCGGCTTTCTTT. It codes for CASSQVGGQGSAAFF.

This clonotype occurred many times. The gene calls are TRBV5-6 and TRBJ2-5; D unresolved. Germline-derived CDR1 and CDR2 are SGHDT and YYEEEE. CDR3 length: 15 amino acids. V was trimmed by 3 bases and J by 5 bases, leaving 17 bases between them. CDR3 sequence: CASSSLPLGLETQYF. The CDR3 DNA follows: TGTGCCAGCAGCTCGCTTCCTCTAGGGCTCGAGACCCAGTACTTC.

There are a few counts of this clonotype. The chain recombines TRBV12-3 or TRBV12-4 with TRBJ2-7; 10 nucleotides align to TRBD1. V shed 6 bases, J shed 6 bases, and the junction held 11 bases outside the gene matches. The CDR3 sequence is 15 residues long. For the CDR3, the DNA is TGTGCCAGCAGCCCGGTTGGGACAGGGGTCTCCGAGCAGTACTTC. Its protein is CASSPVGTGVSEQYF.

The rearrangement joins TRBV19 to TRBJ1-4, with unresolved D. In germline, CDR1 is LNHDA, CDR2 SQIVND (reference sequence). V was clipped by 5 bases and J by 8 bases, with 12 bases between them. CDR3 size: 13 residues. The CDR3 DNA sequence: TGTGCCAGTAGTTCCGGGTCGTTGGAAAAACTGTTTTTT. Its protein is CASSSGSLEKLFF.

V and J are TRBV6-5 and TRBJ2-6; no clear D gene. Germline V CDR1 and CDR2: MNHEY, SVGAGI. The CDR3 contains 17 residues. Trimming pared 3 bases from V and 0 bases from J, leaving 12 bases between. The CDR3 DNA sequence: TGTGCCAGCAGTTATGGCAGTTCTAACTCTGGGGCCAACGTCCTGACTTTC. This translates into CASSYGSSNSGANVLTF.